This T cell receptor (beta chain) stems from a study of cytotoxic CD8 clonotypes in ibrutinib-treated CLL. At the level of the study: Response samples were drawn at a median of roughly 13 months of treatment, range 6 to 36. Mean values per sample were 250,000 to 300,000 productive templates and 98,000 or so productive rearrangements. Study-wide points: Baseline levels of clonality went above those of age-matched healthy donors and moved with circulating CD8+ T-cell counts. Public clonotypes were seen rarely and were contracted or stable on treatment.

Remarks on this clone: The antigen is not known.

Sequencing used immunoSEQ multiplex PCR; TCRdb keeps in-frame clones, though not all of them. This sample has about 68,000 clones, with 68% found just once. CDR1 and CDR2 from the germline V gene are GTSNPN and SVGIG (reference sequence). The V end lost 4 bases, the J end lost 5 bases, and 14 bases lay between the germline ends. The CDR3 has 13 residues. The specimen comprised PBMCs, sampled after 12 months of ibrutinib treatment. The receptor was isolated from a human donor with chronic lymphocytic leukemia. The chain couples TRBV30 to TRBJ1-1; the D gene is possibly TRBD1 (6 bases). The CDR3 protein is CAWKYARGTEAFF. The CDR3 DNA is TGTGCCTGGAAGTATGCCAGGGGAACTGAAGCTTTCTTT.